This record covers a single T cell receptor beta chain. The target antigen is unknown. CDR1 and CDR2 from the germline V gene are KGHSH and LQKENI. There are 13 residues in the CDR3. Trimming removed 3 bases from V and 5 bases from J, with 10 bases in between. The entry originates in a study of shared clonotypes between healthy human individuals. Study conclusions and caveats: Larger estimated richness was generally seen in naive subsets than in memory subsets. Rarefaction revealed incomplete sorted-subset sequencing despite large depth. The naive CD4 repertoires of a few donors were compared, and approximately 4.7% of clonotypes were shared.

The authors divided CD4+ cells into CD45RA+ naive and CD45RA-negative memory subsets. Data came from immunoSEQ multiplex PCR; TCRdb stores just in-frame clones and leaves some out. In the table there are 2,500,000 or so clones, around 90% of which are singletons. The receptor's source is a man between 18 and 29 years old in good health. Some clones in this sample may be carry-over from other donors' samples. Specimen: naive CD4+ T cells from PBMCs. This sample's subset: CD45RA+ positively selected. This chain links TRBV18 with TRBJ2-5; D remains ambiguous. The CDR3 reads CASSPIISETQYF. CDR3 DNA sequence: TGTGCCAGCTCACCGATAATCTCGGAGACCCAGTACTTC.